The rows below give T cell receptor beta chains drawn from one sample of a study of shared clonotypes between healthy human individuals. Libraries were prepared by immunoSEQ multiplex PCR; TCRdb keeps only in-frame clonotypes and omits some of them. This table has about a million clones, around 77% appearing once. Sequencing was done on a sample of memory CD4+ T cells from PBMCs. The receptors come from a man aged 18-30 years in good health. Some clones in this sample may be carry-over from other donors' samples. Each CDR3 is given with its conserved first and last residue. The order of the fields is V gene, D gene, clone size, J gene, CDR3 protein, CDR3 DNA. A D gene is named only where the DNA matches it firmly. Size is stated for part of the rows, as once, few or many counts, or as a class when the clone is expanded.

TRBV9	-	-	TRBJ2-1	CASSVPAGEQFF	TGTGCCAGCAGCGTACCAGCTGGTGAGCAGTTCTTC
TRBV7-9	TRBD1	-	TRBJ2-1	CASSLGQALYNEQFF	TGTGCCAGCAGCTTGGGACAGGCCTTATACAATGAGCAGTTCTTC
TRBV7-9	TRBD1	few	TRBJ2-3	CASSGRDSRTDTQYF	TGTGCCAGCAGCGGCCGGGACAGCAGAACAGATACGCAGTATTTT
TRBV7-2	-	-	TRBJ2-7	CASSSERGYEQYF	TGTGCCAGCAGCTCCGAAAGGGGGTACGAGCAGTACTTC
TRBV16	-	-	TRBJ2-2	CASSTETDNTGELFF	TGTGCCAGCAGCACCGAGACAGACAACACCGGGGAGCTGTTTTTT
TRBV7-3	-	-	TRBJ1-3	CASSLSGSGNTIYF	TGTGCCAGCAGCTTATCGGGGAGTGGAAACACCATATATTTT
TRBV25-1	TRBD2	-	TRBJ2-1	CASSEYAGREAYNEQFF	TGTGCCAGCAGTGAATACGCCGGGCGGGAGGCCTACAATGAGCAGTTCTTC
TRBV18	-	-	TRBJ1-2	CASSPFGGGGYGYTF	TGTGCCAGCTCACCATTTGGCGGCGGGGGGTATGGCTACACCTTC
TRBV11-2	-	-	TRBJ2-7	CASSSGLQGVSYEQYF	TGTGCCAGCAGCTCCGGATTGCAGGGTGTTTCCTACGAGCAGTACTTC
TRBV7-2	-	-	TRBJ2-7	CASSRRSEDTRLYEQYF	TGTGCCAGCAGCCGTCGGTCCGAGGACACTCGTCTCTACGAGCAGTACTTC
TRBV7-9	TRBD1	once	TRBJ2-7	CASSPTGGAYEQYF	TGTGCCAGCAGCCCAACAGGGGGCGCCTACGAGCAGTACTTC
TRBV7-9	-	-	TRBJ1-1	CASSRPLTGPTEAFF	TGTGCCAGCAGCCGCCCTTTGACAGGTCCCACTGAAGCTTTCTTT
TRBV5-5	-	once	TRBJ1-3	CASSLDTSGNTIYF	TGTGCCAGCAGCTTAGACACCTCTGGAAACACCATATATTTT
TRBV5-1	-	-	TRBJ2-2	CASRKTGGNTGELFF	TGCGCCAGCAGAAAGACAGGAGGGAACACCGGGGAGCTGTTTTTT
TRBV2	-	-	TRBJ2-7	CASSEDRWSYEQYF	TGTGCCAGCAGTGAAGACAGATGGTCCTACGAGCAGTACTTC
TRBV11-3	-	once	TRBJ2-5	CASSLGGSQETQYF	TGTGCCAGCAGCTTAGGCGGCAGTCAAGAGACCCAGTACTTC
TRBV28	-	-	TRBJ1-5	CASSGGGQGNQPQHF	TGTGCCAGCAGCGGGGGTGGGCAGGGAAATCAGCCCCAGCATTTT
TRBV28	-	few	TRBJ1-5	CASRYSGNQPQHF	TGTGCCAGCAGATACAGCGGCAATCAGCCCCAGCATTTT
TRBV28	-	few	TRBJ1-1	CASSHGGENTEAFF	TGTGCCAGCAGTCATGGTGGGGAGAACACTGAAGCTTTCTTT
TRBV28	TRBD1	once	TRBJ2-7	CASRRDRGSYEQYF	TGTGCCAGCAGACGAGACAGGGGGTCCTACGAGCAGTACTTC
TRBV7-2	-	-	TRBJ2-7	CASSSGQFAPYEQYF	TGTGCCAGCAGCTCAGGACAGTTCGCTCCCTACGAGCAGTACTTC
TRBV5-1	-	-	TRBJ2-7	CASSPTVAGEQYF	TGCGCCAGCAGCCCGACGGTGGCGGGGGAGCAGTACTTC
TRBV6-5	TRBD2	-	TRBJ2-1	CASSYIAGTSYNEQFF	TGTGCCAGCAGTTACATAGCGGGAACCTCCTACAATGAGCAGTTCTTC
TRBV19	-	-	TRBJ2-7	CASSIKVQPHYEQYF	TGTGCCAGTAGTATAAAGGTCCAGCCTCACTACGAGCAGTACTTC
TRBV5-1	TRBD2	-	TRBJ2-3	CASSLWTSGDTGVDTQYF	TGCGCCAGCAGCTTGTGGACTAGCGGGGATACCGGGGTAGATACGCAGTATTTT
TRBV2	TRBD1	-	TRBJ2-4	CASNRDSENIQYF	TGTGCCAGCAACCGGGACAGCGAAAACATTCAGTACTTC
TRBV7-9	-	once	TRBJ2-5	CASTPSAWETQYF	TGTGCCAGCACCCCATCGGCTTGGGAGACCCAGTACTTC
TRBV27	TRBD1	many	TRBJ1-5	CASSPRQGWSNQPQHF	TGTGCCAGCAGTCCTAGACAGGGGTGGAGCAATCAGCCCCAGCATTTT
TRBV28	-	-	TRBJ2-7	CASSSPRAALFEQYF	TGTGCCAGCAGTTCCCCTCGAGCAGCCTTGTTCGAGCAGTACTTC
TRBV10-3	TRBD2	-	TRBJ2-1	CATAERGYNEQFF	TGTGCGACGGCGGAGCGGGGCTACAATGAGCAGTTCTTC
TRBV5-6	-	few	TRBJ1-2	CASSLPGAGGYTF	TGTGCCAGCAGCTTGCCAGGGGCCGGTGGCTACACCTTC
TRBV19	-	-	TRBJ2-2	CASSLSRNTGELFF	TGTGCCAGTAGCCTTAGCAGGAACACCGGGGAGCTGTTTTTT
TRBV9	-	-	TRBJ2-3	CASSVSISSDTQYF	TGTGCCAGCAGCGTATCCATCAGTTCCGATACGCAGTATTTT
TRBV5-1	-	-	TRBJ2-6	CASSTGTSGANVLTF	TGCGCCAGCAGCACCGGGACATCTGGGGCCAACGTCCTGACTTTC
TRBV7-2	-	-	TRBJ2-3	CASSSVDTQYF	TGTGCCAGCAGCTCAGTAGATACGCAGTATTTT
TRBV19	TRBD1	-	TRBJ2-1	CASSGQGSTRFF	TGTGCCAGTAGTGGACAGGGGTCAACTAGGTTCTTC
TRBV9	TRBD2	-	TRBJ2-7	CASSQGLAGVKQYF	TGTGCCAGCAGTCAGGGACTAGCGGGAGTCAAGCAGTACTTC
TRBV28	TRBD1	-	TRBJ1-5	CASRIADRGGNQPQHF	TGTGCCAGCAGGATCGCAGACAGGGGTGGCAATCAGCCCCAGCATTTT
TRBV18	TRBD1	-	TRBJ2-2	CASSLDRADTGELFF	TGTGCCAGCTCACTGGACAGGGCGGACACCGGGGAGCTGTTTTTT
TRBV7-2	-	-	TRBJ2-7	CASSSRVEQYF	TGTGCCAGCAGCTCGAGGGTCGAGCAGTACTTC
TRBV7-2	TRBD2	-	TRBJ2-3	CASSSSAGEADTQYF	TGTGCCAGCAGCTCCTCAGCGGGAGAGGCAGATACGCAGTATTTT
TRBV9	TRBD1	few	TRBJ1-2	CASSVPGQPYGYTF	TGTGCCAGCAGCGTGCCGGGACAGCCTTATGGCTACACCTTC
TRBV5-1	TRBD1	-	TRBJ1-4	CASSLGSGTGQNEKLFF	TGCGCCAGCAGCTTGGGCTCCGGGACAGGACAGAATGAAAAACTGTTTTTT
TRBV19	TRBD1	-	TRBJ1-2	CASSRPPWTGGGGYTF	TGTGCCAGTAGCAGACCCCCCTGGACAGGTGGAGGGGGCTACACCTTC
TRBV7-8	-	-	TRBJ1-1	CASSLVRGLFTEAFF	TGTGCCAGCAGCTTAGTAAGAGGGTTATTCACTGAAGCTTTCTTT
TRBV19	-	once	TRBJ1-3	CASTPDRPGNTIYF	TGTGCCAGTACCCCAGACAGGCCTGGAAACACCATATATTTT
TRBV5-1	-	-	TRBJ2-2	CASSLDRMNTGELFF	TGCGCCAGCAGCTTGGACAGGATGAACACCGGGGAGCTGTTTTTT
TRBV29-1	-	-	TRBJ2-3	CSVEGPSQYTQYF	TGCAGCGTTGAAGGACCTAGCCAGTATACGCAGTATTTT
TRBV18	-	-	TRBJ1-3	CASSPAGGRVFGNTIYF	TGTGCCAGCTCCCCCGCCGGAGGGAGAGTTTTTGGAAACACCATATATTTT
TRBV29-1	-	few	TRBJ2-5	CSRRLGGSETQYF	TGCAGCAGGCGACTAGGAGGATCAGAGACCCAGTACTTC
TRBV5-4	-	-	TRBJ1-3	CASSYTAGNTIYF	TGTGCCAGCAGCTACACCGCTGGAAACACCATATATTTT
TRBV18	TRBD1	-	TRBJ2-2	CASSPRTGPANTGELFF	TGTGCCAGCTCACCCCGGACAGGGCCTGCGAACACCGGGGAGCTGTTTTTT
TRBV7-9	-	-	TRBJ2-1	CASKQSSYNEQFF	TGTGCCAGCAAGCAGAGCTCCTACAATGAGCAGTTCTTC
TRBV4-1	TRBD2	-	TRBJ2-7	CASTEEPGLAGGYEQYF	TGCGCCAGCACCGAGGAACCGGGACTAGCGGGAGGCTACGAGCAGTACTTC
TRBV9	TRBD2	-	TRBJ2-5	CASSVTGTSVETQYF	TGTGCCAGCAGCGTAACCGGGACTAGCGTAGAGACCCAGTACTTC